Below, 7 T cell receptor beta chains from the same sample are listed, as sequenced in a study of CXCR3-negative and CXCR3-positive naive CD8 T cells. The study made its TRB cDNA libraries by 5' RACE, adding UMI labels. TCRdb reprocessed the 5' RACE reads, with one entry per CDR3 protein and no DNA. This sample's table has 90,000 to 100,000 distinct CDR3 sequences. For these receptors, no antigen is known. Study findings and constraints: A higher hydrophobicity marked the TRB CDR3s of CXCR3-positive naive cells versus CXCR3-negative naive cells.

Sequencing input: naive CXCR3+ CD8+ T cells from blood. Subset here: CD45RO-CCR7+CD27+CD95- naive CD8+ T cells expressing CXCR3 (TNR3+). The source is a human donor in good health. Some clones in this sample may be carry-over from other donors' samples.

This sequence joins TRBV29-1 and TRBJ2-6; there is no DNA to check the TCRdb D call of TRBD1. The CDR3 is 17 residues long. Germline values: CDR1 SQVTM, CDR2 ANQGSEA. The CDR3 sequence is CSVEDLMDRAGANVLTF.

The chain couples TRBV20-1 to TRBJ2-2. This CDR3 contains 13 residues. Looked up from germline, CDR1 is DFQATT and CDR2 is SNEGSKA (reference sequence). The CDR3 region is CSARQQLTGELFF.

This chain uses TRBV7-9 with TRBJ2-5; as DNA is missing, the TRBD1 call by TCRdb cannot be tested. Germline V gives CDR1 SEHNR, CDR2 FQNEAQ (reference sequence). The CDR3 is 17 amino acids. CDR3 residues: CASSPTPDRAFQETQYF.

The genes are TRBV19 and TRBJ1-2; absent DNA, TCRdb's TRBD1 call cannot be checked. Per the germline V gene, CDR1 is LNHDA and CDR2 is SQIVND (reference sequence). The CDR3 contains 15 residues. CDR3 in amino acids: CASSMATATGDGYTF.

The rearrangement joins TRBV11-1 to TRBJ2-2; the D call from TCRdb, TRBD2, cannot be confirmed without DNA. Looked up from germline, CDR1 is SGHAT and CDR2 is FQDESV (reference sequence). The CDR3 consists of 18 residues. The CDR3 sequence is CASTFSREAGTNTGELFF.

The chain has TRBV6-5 and TRBJ2-7. This CDR3 has 13 residues. Germline-derived CDR1 and CDR2 are MNHEY and SVGAGI. This chain's CDR3 is CASSYSDAYEQYF.

The genes are TRBV28 and TRBJ2-7; the TCRdb D gene call, TRBD2, has no DNA to confirm it. Germline CDR1 and CDR2: MDHEN and SYDVKM. The CDR3 is 16 amino acids. Here the CDR3 reads CASRERPVRLVPEQYF.